The 21 T cell receptor beta chains below all came from one sample that was sequenced in a study of T cell repertoires in cytomegalovirus infection. For these TCRs, the target antigens are not known. TCRdb analysed the reads with MiXCR anew, one entry per CDR3 protein. The sample lists about 400,000 distinct CDR3 sequences; nearly 35% were seen once. Source: cultured PBMCs, taken from culture after CMV antigen stimulation. These receptor sequences come from a human donor in good health (CMV status not recorded). Some clones in this sample may be carry-over from other donors' samples.

This clonotype was observed a handful of times. V is TRBV14 and J is TRBJ2-1; no reliable D call. The germline V and J ends were trimmed by 0 bases and 4 bases, with 10 bases remaining between them. The CDR3 runs to 15 residues. CDR1 and CDR2 (germline): SGHDN, FVKESK. The CDR3 is CASSQERTLYNEQFF. The CDR3 bases are TGTGCCAGCAGCCAAGAGAGGACGCTATACAATGAGCAGTTCTTC. Full variable domain (missing parts from reference TRBV14 and TRBJ2-1): EAGVTQFPSHSVIEKGQTVTLRCDPISGHDNLYWYRRVMGKEIKFLLHFVKESKQDESGMPNNRFLAERTGGTYSTLKVQPAELEDSGVYFCASSQERTLYNEQFFGPGTRLTVL.

The chain joins TRBV7-2 to TRBJ1-1, with D hard to call. This CDR3 has 12 amino acids. V lost 6 bases and J lost 0, with 5 bases in between. CDR1 is SGHTA and CDR2 is FQGNSA in the germline V gene. The CDR3 reads CASRLMNTEAFF. The CDR3 DNA follows: TGTGCCAGCAGACTAATGAACACTGAAGCTTTCTTT.

This clonotype showed up just a few times. This chain joins TRBV11-2 and TRBJ2-3, with 8 bases identical to TRBD2. The J segment lost 2 bases and the V segment lost 5 bases, leaving 12 bases of the junction unmatched. Germline lookup yields CDR1 SGHAT and CDR2 FQNNGV. The CDR3 spans 17 residues. The CDR3 sequence is CASSLRLASWLTDTQYF. CDR3 nucleotide sequence: TGTGCCAGCAGCCTACGACTAGCGTCATGGCTCACAGATACGCAGTATTTT.

The CDR3 nucleotides are TGTGCCAGTAGTAATTGGGTTGACAGGGGGCGGTACAATGAGCAGTTCTTC. Protein: CASSNWVDRGRYNEQFF. V is TRBV19 and J is TRBJ2-1, with TRBD1 identical over 10 bases. Germline trimming cut 4 bases from V and 4 bases from J; bases unmatched to any gene: 10. Per the germline V gene, CDR1 is LNHDA and CDR2 is SQIVND (reference sequence). The CDR3 is 17 amino acids.

This clonotype has more than one count but fewer than ten. The V and J genes are TRBV7-2 and TRBJ2-7; perhaps D is TRBD1 or TRBD2 (5 bases each). CDR1 and CDR2 from the germline V gene are SGHTA and FQGNSA. CDR3 length: 15 amino acids. V shed 3 bases and J shed 9 bases, with 21 bases lying between them. The CDR3 protein is CASSLGVPRAPGQYF. Written as DNA, the CDR3 is TGTGCCAGCAGCTTGGGGGTTCCTAGGGCCCCAGGGCAGTACTTC. The complete variable domain, with remaining parts taken from reference TRBV7-2 and TRBJ2-7, reads GAGVSQSPSNKVTEKGKDVELRCDPISGHTALYWYRQSLGQGLEFLIYFQGNSAPDKSGLPSDRFSAERTGGSVSTLTIQRTQQEDSAVYLCASSLGVPRAPGQYFGPGTRLTVT.

This rearrangement joins TRBV4-3 to TRBJ1-5; D perhaps matches TRBD1 (5 bases). Germline assignment: CDR1 LGHNA and CDR2 YSLEER. V lost 1 base and J 6 bases, leaving 10 bases between the germline ends. This CDR3 region has 14 residues. The DNA of the CDR3 is TGCGCCAGCAGCCAAGGATTAAGGGGTCAGCCCCAGCATTTT. It codes for CASSQGLRGQPQHF.

V gene TRBV4-2 combines with J gene TRBJ1-4, with D perhaps matching TRBD1 (5 bases). Per the germline V gene, CDR1 is LGHNA and CDR2 is YNFKEQ. The V gene lost 2 bases and the J gene lost 7 bases, with 11 bases spanning the gap. This CDR3 spans 14 amino acids. The CDR3 coding sequence is TGTGCCAGCAGCCAATGGCAGGGCAGTGAAAAACTGTTTTTT. Its translation: CASSQWQGSEKLFF.

This rearrangement joins TRBV29-1 to TRBJ1-2, with 8 bases identical to TRBD1. Germline trimming cut 4 bases from V and 8 bases from J; bases unmatched to any gene: 15. This CDR3 comprises 15 residues. Germline CDR1 reads SQVTM; CDR2 reads ANQGSEA. CDR3 sequence (DNA): TGCAGCGTTGCCCGACCGGGACAGGAGGTCTTCGGCTACACCTTC. It codes for CSVARPGQEVFGYTF.

This clonotype has only a few counts. The chain has TRBV6-1 and TRBJ1-5, with 7 bases that match TRBD1. CDR3 length: 15 residues. Looked up from germline, CDR1 is MNHNS and CDR2 is SASEGT. With 7 bases clipped from V and 6 bases from J, the junction kept 12 bases outside the gene matches. The CDR3 protein is CASTSRDRAVQPQHF. CDR3 DNA sequence: TGTGCCAGCACCTCACGAGACAGGGCGGTTCAGCCCCAGCATTTT.

The sample holds a few counts of this clonotype. This rearrangement joins TRBV19 to TRBJ2-1, with 9 positions matching TRBD1. The ends lost 8 bases at V and 5 bases at J; junction bases unmatched: 10. In germline, CDR1 is LNHDA, CDR2 SQIVND (reference sequence). This CDR3 is 15 amino acids long. CDR3 protein: CASRATGGINNEQFF. CDR3 DNA sequence: TGTGCCAGTCGAGCGACAGGGGGTATAAACAATGAGCAGTTCTTC. The whole variable domain, filled in from reference TRBV19 and TRBJ2-1, reads DGGITQSPKYLFRKEGQNVTLSCEQNLNHDAMYWYRQDPGQGLRLIYYSQIVNDFQKGDIAEGYSVSREKKESFPLTVTSAQKNPTAFYLCASRATGGINNEQFFGPGTRLTVL.

V is TRBV12-3 or TRBV12-4 and J is TRBJ2-1, with D tentatively TRBD2 (5 bases). The CDR3 extends over 13 amino acids. Trimming took off 7 bases at V and 7 bases at J, with 14 bases between the two ends. The CDR3 DNA sequence: TGTGCCAGCACCCACTGGACTGCTAATGAGCAGTTCTTC. This translates into CASTHWTANEQFF.

This clonotype was counted a few times. V gene TRBV29-1 combines with J gene TRBJ1-2, with unresolved D. Trimming removed 4 bases from V and 3 bases from J, with 12 bases in between. Looked up from germline, CDR1 is SQVTM and CDR2 is ANQGSEA. The CDR3 loop spans 13 amino acids. This chain's CDR3 is CSVVIQVDYGYTF. CDR3 nucleotides: TGCAGCGTTGTTATCCAGGTAGACTATGGCTACACCTTC.

A few counts support this clonotype. V is TRBV7-2 and J is TRBJ1-1; D not certain. CDR1 is SGHTA, CDR2 FQGNSA, per germline. Trimming took off 7 bases at V and 11 bases at J, with 14 bases between the two ends. CDR3 length: 11 amino acids. CDR3: CASTFGGWAFF. For the CDR3, the DNA is TGTGCCAGCACCTTCGGCGGTTGGGCTTTCTTT.

The chain employs TRBV27 and TRBJ1-5, with a possible D match to TRBD1 (6 bases). Between the trimmed V and J ends, which lost 7 bases and 0 bases, there was a span of 13 bases. CDR1 is MNHEY, CDR2 SMNVEV, per germline (reference sequence). The CDR3 is 15 amino acids. The CDR3 region has the DNA TGTGCCAGCAAAACCACAGGGCTTAGCAATCAGCCCCAGCATTTT. Translated: CASKTTGLSNQPQHF.

V is TRBV20-1 and J is TRBJ2-1, with 9 bases aligning to TRBD2. This CDR3 comprises 15 residues. Trimming removed 6 bases from V and 4 bases from J; junction bases left unmatched: 10. Looked up from germline, CDR1 is DFQATT and CDR2 is SNEGSKA (reference sequence). In DNA, the CDR3 is TGCAGTGCCCCCTCCGGGACTAGCAGGTACAATGAGCAGTTCTTC. This gives the protein CSAPSGTSRYNEQFF.

This clonotype was observed a handful of times. The chain joins TRBV6-2 or TRBV6-3 to TRBJ2-1; D possibly uses TRBD1 or TRBD2 (7 bases each). Germline CDR1 and CDR2: MNHEY and SVGEGT. This CDR3 comprises 15 residues. The V end lost 6 bases, the J end lost 5 bases, and 17 bases lay between the germline ends. The CDR3 region is CASRPRGGEDNEQFF. CDR3 in DNA: TGTGCCAGCAGGCCCAGGGGGGGGGAGGACAATGAGCAGTTCTTC.

The chain combines TRBV7-8 with TRBJ1-1; D not certain. The CDR3 has 13 residues. Per germline, CDR1 SGHVS and CDR2 FQNEAQ. V was clipped by 5 bases and J by 0 bases, with 7 bases between them. This CDR3 is CASSRPLNTEAFF. The CDR3 nucleotides are TGTGCCAGCAGCCGCCCCCTGAACACTGAAGCTTTCTTT.

The chain joins TRBV7-3 to TRBJ2-3, with 8 nucleotides matching TRBD2. V shed 5 bases and J 5 bases; nucleotides not matched to a gene: 3. The germline V gene encodes CDR1 SGHTA and CDR2 FQGTGA. This CDR3 region has 13 residues. CDR3 residues: CASSPRGGDTQYF. CDR3 in DNA: TGTGCCAGCAGCCCCCGGGGGGGAGATACGCAGTATTTT.

The chain recombines TRBV7-2 with TRBJ2-7, with D uncertain. Trimming cost V 5 bases and J 2 bases, with 4 bases left between them. The CDR3 length is 11 residues. Germline CDR1 reads SGHTA; CDR2 reads FQGNSA. CDR3 in amino acids: CASSAAYEQYF. CDR3 in DNA: TGTGCCAGCAGCGCGGCCTACGAGCAGTACTTC.

In this sample, this clonotype turned up a few times. The rearrangement links TRBV7-2 to TRBJ1-5; no clear D gene. The germline V and J ends were trimmed by 5 bases and 6 bases, with 11 bases remaining between them. Per the germline V gene, CDR1 is SGHTA and CDR2 is FQGNSA. This CDR3 has 13 amino acids. The CDR3 reads CASSGRDGQPQHF. CDR3 bases: TGTGCCAGCAGCGGAAGAGACGGTCAGCCCCAGCATTTT.

The V and J genes are TRBV18 and TRBJ1-2; the D gene is possibly TRBD1 (5 bases). V was cut by 3 bases and J by 0 bases, with 14 bases left in between. The V gene's germline CDR1 is KGHSH and CDR2 LQKENI. The CDR3 runs to 16 residues. The CDR3 DNA reads as TGTGCCAGCTCACCGCCGGGACTGAGGCCTAACTATGGCTACACCTTC. Translated, it gives CASSPPGLRPNYGYTF.